Listed below are T cell receptor beta chains from one sample, sequenced in a study of Tregs in tolerant kidney transplant recipients. Assay: immunoSEQ multiplex PCR; the TCRdb copy retains only in-frame clones and omits some. The sample holds hundreds of thousands of clones, roughly 80% seen once. What was sequenced was CD4+ T cells from blood. Receptors originate from a human donor in good health. Each CDR3 is given with its conserved first and last residue. The D gene is left open where the match is weak. Rows give clone size only sometimes, using once, few, many, or a class for an expanded clone.

v_gene	j_gene	abundance	d_gene	CDR3aa	CDR3nt
TRBV25-1	TRBJ1-5	.	.	CASSRGSNQPQHF	TGTGCCAGCAGTCGGGGCAGCAATCAGCCCCAGCATTTT
TRBV15	TRBJ2-7	.	.	CATRLFGGYEQYF	TGTGCCACCCGACTCTTTGGGGGGTACGAGCAGTACTTC
TRBV5-1	TRBJ1-5	.	.	CASSSGTANQPQHF	TGCGCCAGCAGCTCCGGGACGGCAAATCAGCCCCAGCATTTT
TRBV11-2	TRBJ2-6	few	TRBD1	CASSLQGGGANVLTF	TGTGCCAGCAGCCTACAGGGGGGTGGGGCCAACGTCCTGACTTTC
TRBV6-5	TRBJ2-7	.	.	CASSHGGGAEQYF	TGTGCCAGCAGTCACGGCGGGGGCGCCGAGCAGTACTTC
TRBV20-1	TRBJ1-1	.	TRBD1	CIAGTGLRAFF	TGCATTGCTGGGACAGGGCTTCGAGCTTTCTTT
TRBV27	TRBJ2-5	.	.	CASRGRGETQYF	TGTGCCAGCAGGGGGCGCGGGGAGACCCAGTACTTC
TRBV5-1	TRBJ2-5	.	.	CASSLQIQETQYF	TGCGCCAGCAGCCTACAGATTCAAGAGACCCAGTACTTC
TRBV18	TRBJ2-5	.	TRBD2	CASSPGGGLQETQYF	TGTGCCAGCTCACCGGGCGGGGGGCTGCAAGAGACCCAGTACTTC
TRBV6-6	TRBJ1-5	.	.	CASTLPGASQPQHF	TGTGCCAGCACTCTCCCCGGGGCCAGTCAGCCCCAGCATTTT
TRBV19	TRBJ2-4	.	.	CASSNRQGGVGHF	TGTGCCAGTAGTAACCGTCAGGGGGGAGTGGGGCACTTC
TRBV5-1	TRBJ2-1	.	.	CASSPAGNHNEQFF	TGCGCCAGCAGCCCAGCAGGGAACCACAATGAGCAGTTCTTC
TRBV18	TRBJ2-1	.	TRBD2	CASSPGTSGVNEQFF	TGTGCCAGCTCACCAGGGACTAGCGGGGTCAATGAGCAGTTCTTC
TRBV6-1	TRBJ1-5	.	.	CASSELLGASNQPQHF	TGTGCCAGCAGTGAATTACTAGGAGCTAGCAATCAGCCCCAGCATTTT
TRBV29-1	TRBJ1-1	.	.	CSVETESTEAFF	TGCAGCGTTGAAACAGAGAGCACTGAAGCTTTCTTT
TRBV6-6	TRBJ2-2	once	.	CASSYSLGTGELFF	TGTGCCAGCAGTTACTCGTTGGGTACCGGGGAGCTGTTTTTT
TRBV19	TRBJ2-7	.	TRBD2	CASSIGAGSSYGQYF	TGTGCCAGTAGTATCGGAGCGGGGAGCTCCTACGGGCAGTACTTC
TRBV27	TRBJ1-5	few	TRBD1	CASSLSGGLYQPQHF	TGTGCCAGCAGTTTATCAGGGGGCTTGTATCAGCCCCAGCATTTT
TRBV5-3	TRBJ2-5	.	.	CARSLARSPGETQYF	TGTGCCAGAAGCTTGGCTCGCTCCCCCGGGGAGACCCAGTACTTC
TRBV27	TRBJ2-7	.	.	CASSSPAQPPYEQYF	TGTGCCAGCAGTTCCCCGGCCCAGCCCCCATACGAGCAGTACTTC
TRBV7-3	TRBJ2-7	.	TRBD2	CASSLNAGVGYEQYF	TGTGCCAGCAGCTTAAACGCGGGGGTTGGCTACGAGCAGTACTTC
TRBV18	TRBJ1-1	.	.	CASSPRLGAGNTEAFF	TGTGCCAGCTCACCACGGCTGGGGGCGGGGAACACTGAAGCTTTCTTT
TRBV6-1	TRBJ2-1	.	.	CASREKSGVVYNEQFF	TGTGCCAGCAGGGAAAAATCGGGGGTGGTCTACAATGAGCAGTTCTTC
TRBV11-3	TRBJ2-3	few	TRBD1	CASSPGTDFSTDTQYF	TGTGCCAGCAGCCCCGGGACAGATTTTAGCACAGATACGCAGTATTTT
TRBV11-3	TRBJ2-1	.	TRBD2	CASSSAGDEQFF	TGTGCCAGCAGCTCGGCGGGGGATGAGCAGTTCTTC
TRBV18	TRBJ2-3	once	.	CASVPNGGSTDTQYF	TGTGCCAGCGTACCCAACGGCGGGAGCACAGATACGCAGTATTTT
TRBV19	TRBJ2-3	.	TRBD1	CASKARGQTDTQYF	TGTGCCAGTAAGGCGAGGGGGCAGACCGATACGCAGTATTTT
TRBV5-1	TRBJ2-1	.	TRBD1	CASSLDPTGGVSYNEQFF	TGCGCCAGCAGCTTGGACCCAACAGGGGGCGTTTCCTACAATGAGCAGTTCTTC
TRBV19	TRBJ2-3	.	TRBD1	CAGSNRGLDTQYF	TGTGCCGGTAGCAACAGGGGTTTGGATACGCAGTATTTT
TRBV19	TRBJ2-1	.	TRBD2	CASSLGLAGGVEQFF	TGTGCCAGTAGCCTCGGACTAGCGGGAGGGGTTGAGCAGTTCTTC
TRBV6-5	TRBJ1-2	few	TRBD1	CASSTGTGVYGYTF	TGTGCCAGCAGCACCGGGACAGGAGTCTATGGCTACACCTTC
TRBV7-6	TRBJ1-1	.	.	CASSLVVTNTEAFF	TGTGCCAGCAGCTTGGTAGTCACGAACACTGAAGCTTTCTTT
TRBV29-1	TRBJ1-4	once	.	CSVWELGEVFF	TGCAGCGTTTGGGAGCTGGGGGAGGTGTTTTTT
TRBV7-6	TRBJ2-7	.	.	CASSASNGGVNEQYF	TGTGCCAGCAGCGCTAGTAATGGAGGAGTGAACGAGCAGTACTTC
TRBV7-2	TRBJ2-7	.	TRBD2	CASSLALRGGGSSYEQYF	TGTGCCAGCAGCTTAGCTCTAAGGGGCGGGGGGAGCTCCTACGAGCAGTACTTC
TRBV4-1	TRBJ2-6	.	TRBD1	CASSQDKRQGAGGANVLTF	TGCGCCAGCAGCCAAGATAAGCGGCAGGGGGCAGGAGGGGCCAACGTCCTGACTTTC
TRBV14	TRBJ1-1	.	.	CASSRLNTEAFF	TGTGCCAGCAGCCGGTTGAACACTGAAGCTTTCTTT
TRBV30	TRBJ1-1	.	.	CAWSRENTEAFF	TGTGCCTGGAGCCGGGAGAACACTGAAGCTTTCTTT
TRBV18	TRBJ1-1	.	TRBD1	CASSLGQANTEAFF	TGTGCCAGCTCACTCGGACAGGCGAACACTGAAGCTTTCTTT
TRBV18	TRBJ1-1	few	TRBD1	CASSPRGPPGNTEAFF	TGTGCCAGCTCACCCAGGGGGCCCCCGGGGAACACTGAAGCTTTCTTT
TRBV5-1	TRBJ1-4	few	TRBD1	CASSLGGQGGEKLFF	TGCGCCAGCAGCTTGGGGGGACAGGGCGGTGAAAAACTGTTTTTT
TRBV15	TRBJ2-4	.	TRBD2	CATRLAGGLNIQYF	TGTGCCACCAGGTTAGCGGGGGGTCTAAACATTCAGTACTTC
TRBV6-4	TRBJ1-1	.	.	CASSDSVGMGTEAFF	TGTGCCAGCAGTGACTCCGTGGGAATGGGAACTGAAGCTTTCTTT
TRBV19	TRBJ1-1	.	TRBD1	CASSAVPGQGSNTEAFF	TGTGCCAGTAGTGCGGTCCCGGGACAGGGGTCGAACACTGAAGCTTTCTTT
TRBV18	TRBJ1-5	.	.	CASSPGLASNQPQHF	TGTGCCAGCTCACCCGGCCTGGCTTCGAATCAGCCCCAGCATTTT
TRBV7-2	TRBJ2-6	.	TRBD2	CASSSGLAGAGANVLTF	TGTGCCAGCAGCTCGGGACTAGCGGGCGCTGGGGCCAACGTCCTGACTTTC
TRBV11-2	TRBJ2-1	.	TRBD2	CASSLDLREGRENEQFF	TGTGCCAGCAGCTTAGATCTGCGGGAGGGCCGTGAGAATGAGCAGTTCTTC